This T cell receptor beta chain stems from a study of blood T cell repertoires in COVID-19. Study at large: T cells, B-cell-depleted T cells, or PBMCs provided the cDNA or gDNA that served as material.

In the study's own analysis: Cell counts per sample came from amplifying reference gene primers. This table comes from immunoSEQ multiplex PCR, and its TCRdb copy is limited to in-frame clones, with some not included. V, J and clone size derive from that table, while D and trimming were established from the DNA sequence. This table holds 35,000 to 45,000 clones, approximately 85% found once. From germline, CDR1 is SEHNR and CDR2 FQNEAQ (reference sequence). The CDR3 runs to 14 residues. Trimming cost V 2 bases and J 6 bases, with 11 bases left between them. The table lists this clone with a few counts.

Specimen: peripheral blood. V usage is TRBV7-9 and J usage is TRBJ1-5, with D maybe TRBD1 (5 bases). This receptor was identified in an elderly woman with acute or convalescent COVID-19. CDR3 sequence (DNA): TGTGCCAGCAGCTTATCAGGGAACGGTCAGCCCCAGCATTTT. This gives the protein CASSLSGNGQPQHF.